A single sample is the source of the 2 T cell receptor beta chains below, sequenced in a study of low-dose radiotherapy and immunotherapy resistance in tumors. Primers used for first-strand cDNA, a TRAV- and TRBV-specific set, covered both alpha and beta chains. The PCR that amplified TCRs ran for about 20 cycles, relying on a constant-region primer and a V-primer adapter. MiXCR, applied by TCRdb to the reads, yields one record per CDR3 protein. This sample carries tens of thousands of distinct CDR3 sequences, more than 20% of them seen once, and the ten largest clones take 10% to 15%. The time point here: after trial treatment. Treatment of the sample: LDRT plus nivolumab, ipilimumab, low-dose cyclophosphamide and aspirin (RACIN trial). Sequenced here: PBMCs, sampled after low-dose radiotherapy plus immunotherapy. These receptor sequences come from a female donor with ovarian cancer.

A word on this clonotype: The junction departs from germline at one end; a sequencing error may be responsible. This chain uses TRBV2 with TRBJ1-5; D gene uncertain. CDR1 and CDR2 from the germline V gene are SNHLY and FYNNEI. CDR3 length: 14 amino acids. The CDR3 region has the DNA TGTGTCAGCAGTGGGATAGCTAGCGATCGGCCCCAGCATTTT. The encoded protein is CVSSGIASDRPQHF.

This clonotype is medium-sized by share. The rearrangement uses TRBV28 and TRBJ2-7; D is possibly TRBD1 (6 bases). There are 12 residues in the CDR3. Germline-derived CDR1 and CDR2 are MDHEN and SYDVKM. With 10 bases removed from V and 3 bases from J, the gap between germline ends came to 13 bases. In DNA, the CDR3 is TGTGCCACCTCGGACAGACTCTACGAGCAGTACTTC. This gives the protein CATSDRLYEQYF.